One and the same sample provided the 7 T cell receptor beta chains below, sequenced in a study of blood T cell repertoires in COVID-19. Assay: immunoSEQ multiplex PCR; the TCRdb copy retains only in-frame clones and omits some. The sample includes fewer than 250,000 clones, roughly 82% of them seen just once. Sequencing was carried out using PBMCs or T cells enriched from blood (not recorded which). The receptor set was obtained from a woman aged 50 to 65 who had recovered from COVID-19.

CDR3 amino acids: CASSYRGVRNEQFF. DNA of the CDR3: TGTGCCAGCAGTTACAGGGGAGTTCGCAATGAGCAGTTCTTC. The chain joins TRBV2 to TRBJ2-1, with 7 positions matching TRBD1. Germline assignment: CDR1 SNHLY and CDR2 FYNNEI. After removal of 5 bases from V and 6 bases from J, the junction contained 7 bases not matched to a gene. There are 14 residues in the CDR3.

The CDR3 DNA follows: TGTGCCAGCAGCAAAGAGGGGAAGTATGGCTACACCTTC. Protein product: CASSKEGKYGYTF. V usage is TRBV7-9 and J usage is TRBJ1-2; the D gene is possibly TRBD1 (5 bases). Germline CDR1 and CDR2: SEHNR and FQNEAQ (reference sequence). CDR3 length equals 13 residues. Deletions cut 5 bases from V and 5 bases from J, with 12 bases between.

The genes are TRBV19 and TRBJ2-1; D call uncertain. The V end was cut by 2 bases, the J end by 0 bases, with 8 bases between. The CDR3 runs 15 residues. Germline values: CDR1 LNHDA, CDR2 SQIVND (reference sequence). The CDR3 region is CASSIRTGSYNEQFF. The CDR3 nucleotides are TGTGCCAGTAGTATAAGAACGGGCTCCTACAATGAGCAGTTCTTC. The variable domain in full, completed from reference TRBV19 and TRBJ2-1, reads DGGITQSPKYLFRKEGQNVTLSCEQNLNHDAMYWYRQDPGQGLRLIYYSQIVNDFQKGDIAEGYSVSREKKESFPLTVTSAQKNPTAFYLCASSIRTGSYNEQFFGPGTRLTVL.

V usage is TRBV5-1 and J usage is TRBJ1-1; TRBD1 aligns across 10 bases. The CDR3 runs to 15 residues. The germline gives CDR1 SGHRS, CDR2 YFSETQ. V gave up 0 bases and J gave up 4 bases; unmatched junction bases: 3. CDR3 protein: CASSLAGQGGTEAFF. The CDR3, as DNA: TGCGCCAGCAGCTTGGCCGGACAGGGGGGCACTGAAGCTTTCTTT.

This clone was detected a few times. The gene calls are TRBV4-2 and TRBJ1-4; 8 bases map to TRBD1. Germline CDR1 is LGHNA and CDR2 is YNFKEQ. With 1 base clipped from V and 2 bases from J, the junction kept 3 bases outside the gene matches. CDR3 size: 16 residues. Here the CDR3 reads CASSQAQGATNEKLFF. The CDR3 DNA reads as TGTGCCAGCAGCCAAGCCCAGGGGGCGACTAATGAAAAACTGTTTTTT.

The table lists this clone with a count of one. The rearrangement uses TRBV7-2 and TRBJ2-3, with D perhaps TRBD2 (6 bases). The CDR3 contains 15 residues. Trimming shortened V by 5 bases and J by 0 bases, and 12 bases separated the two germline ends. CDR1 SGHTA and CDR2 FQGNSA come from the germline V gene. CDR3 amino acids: CASSVVGTSTDTQYF. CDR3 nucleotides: TGTGCCAGCAGCGTGGTCGGGACTAGCACAGATACGCAGTATTTT. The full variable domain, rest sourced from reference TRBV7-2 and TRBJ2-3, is GAGVSQSPSNKVTEKGKDVELRCDPISGHTALYWYRQSLGQGLEFLIYFQGNSAPDKSGLPSDRFSAERTGGSVSTLTIQRTQQEDSAVYLCASSVVGTSTDTQYFGPGTRLTVL.

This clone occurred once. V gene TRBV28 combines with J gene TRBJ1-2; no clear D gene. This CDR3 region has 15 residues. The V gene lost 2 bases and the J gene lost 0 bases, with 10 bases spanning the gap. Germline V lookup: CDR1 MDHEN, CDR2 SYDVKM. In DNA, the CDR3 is TGTGCCAGCAGTTTAGGCGGGGTAGCTAACTATGGCTACACCTTC. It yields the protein CASSLGGVANYGYTF.